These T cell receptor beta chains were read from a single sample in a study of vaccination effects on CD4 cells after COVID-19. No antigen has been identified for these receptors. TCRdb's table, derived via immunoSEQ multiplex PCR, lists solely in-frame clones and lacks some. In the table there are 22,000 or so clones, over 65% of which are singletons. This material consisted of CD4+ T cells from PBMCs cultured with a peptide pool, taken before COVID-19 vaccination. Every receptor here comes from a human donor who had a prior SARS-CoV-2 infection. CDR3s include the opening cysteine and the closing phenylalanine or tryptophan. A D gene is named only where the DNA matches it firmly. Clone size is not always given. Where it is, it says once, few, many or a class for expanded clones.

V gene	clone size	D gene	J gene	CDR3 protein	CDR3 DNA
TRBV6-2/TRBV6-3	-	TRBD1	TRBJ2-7	CASSYLGQGLSYEQYF	TGTGCCAGCAGTTATTTGGGACAGGGGCTTTCCTACGAGCAGTACTTC
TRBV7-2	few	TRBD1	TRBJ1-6	CASSIRQGDSPLHF	TGTGCCAGCAGCATCCGACAGGGCGATTCACCCCTCCACTTT
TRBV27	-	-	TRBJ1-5	CASKQGSQPQHF	TGTGCCAGCAAACAGGGCAGTCAGCCCCAGCATTTT
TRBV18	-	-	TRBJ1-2	CASSPLSGNYGYTF	TGTGCCAGCTCACCACTCTCGGGGAACTATGGCTACACCTTC
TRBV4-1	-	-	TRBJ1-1	CASSPRWGAYTEAFF	TGCGCCAGCAGCCCCCGTTGGGGGGCGTACACTGAAGCTTTCTTT
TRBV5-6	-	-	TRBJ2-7	CAKRSGGNGDEQYF	TGTGCCAAAAGATCCGGGGGCAACGGGGACGAGCAGTACTTC
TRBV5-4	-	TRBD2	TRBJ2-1	CASSLAFLAGDNEQFF	TGTGCCAGCAGCTTGGCATTCCTAGCGGGGGACAATGAGCAGTTCTTC
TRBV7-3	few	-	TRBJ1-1	CASSMTGLDTEAFF	TGTGCCAGCAGCATGACAGGTTTGGACACTGAAGCTTTCTTT
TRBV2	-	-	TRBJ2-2	CASRKGVGGGVTGELFF	TGTGCCAGCAGGAAGGGTGTGGGAGGCGGGGTCACCGGGGAGCTGTTTTTT
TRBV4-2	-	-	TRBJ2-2	CASSQRLPGELFF	TGTGCCAGCAGCCAACGGTTGCCCGGGGAGCTGTTTTTT
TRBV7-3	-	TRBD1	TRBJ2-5	CASSLRGTGETQYF	TGTGCCAGCAGCTTACGTGGGACAGGCGAGACCCAGTACTTC
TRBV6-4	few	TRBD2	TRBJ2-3	CASSTIAGGSTDTQYF	TGTGCCAGCAGTACAATAGCGGGAGGCAGCACAGATACGCAGTATTTT
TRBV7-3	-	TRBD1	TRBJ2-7	CASSRDSQSYEQYF	TGTGCCAGCAGCCGGGACAGCCAATCCTACGAGCAGTACTTC
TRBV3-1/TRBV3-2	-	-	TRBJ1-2	CASSQVDSYTF	TGTGCCAGCAGCCAAGTGGATTCCTACACCTTC
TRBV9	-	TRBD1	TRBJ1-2	CASSADRARYGYTF	TGTGCCAGCAGCGCCGACAGGGCTCGCTATGGCTACACCTTC
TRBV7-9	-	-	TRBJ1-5	CASSLTGLYQPQHF	TGTGCCAGCAGCCTTACAGGGTTATATCAGCCCCAGCATTTT
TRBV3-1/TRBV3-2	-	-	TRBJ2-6	CASSSTSQSSGANVLTF	TGTGCCAGCAGCTCGACTAGTCAGTCCTCTGGGGCCAACGTCCTGACTTTC
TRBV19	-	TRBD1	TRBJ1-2	CASSIGTVPSYTF	TGTGCCAGTAGTATCGGGACAGTCCCTAGCTACACCTTC
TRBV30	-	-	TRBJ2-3	CAWSANTDTQYF	TGTGCCTGGAGTGCGAACACAGATACGCAGTATTTT
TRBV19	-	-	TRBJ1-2	CASSIVAVWTANYGYTF	TGTGCCAGTAGTATTGTCGCTGTTTGGACAGCTAACTATGGCTACACCTTC
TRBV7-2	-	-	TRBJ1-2	CASSFDRYGYTF	TGTGCCAGCAGCTTTGACAGATATGGCTACACCTTC
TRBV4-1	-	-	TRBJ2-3	CASSQGWDTRMDTQYF	TGCGCCAGCAGCCAAGGATGGGACACCCGTATGGATACGCAGTATTTT
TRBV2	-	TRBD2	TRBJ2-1	CASNHRTSGSDEQFF	TGTGCCAGCAATCATAGGACTAGCGGGAGCGATGAGCAGTTCTTC
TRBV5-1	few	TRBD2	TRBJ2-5	CASSLGTSGVQETQYF	TGCGCCAGCAGCTTAGGGACTAGCGGGGTCCAAGAGACCCAGTACTTC
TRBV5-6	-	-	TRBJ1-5	CASSKLQLINQPQHF	TGTGCCAGCAGCAAGTTACAGCTAATCAATCAGCCCCAGCATTTT
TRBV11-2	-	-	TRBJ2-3	CASSLVIQRVSTDTQYF	TGTGCCAGCAGCTTAGTTATCCAGCGGGTTAGCACAGATACGCAGTATTTT
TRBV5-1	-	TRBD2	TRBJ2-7	CASSPGTSGVYEQYF	TGCGCCAGCAGCCCGGGGACTAGCGGAGTCTACGAGCAGTACTTC
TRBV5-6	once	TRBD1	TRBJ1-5	CASSLGDRGPVPQHF	TGTGCCAGCAGCTTGGGGGACAGGGGCCCCGTGCCCCAGCATTTT
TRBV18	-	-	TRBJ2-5	CASSPLVGDQETQYF	TGTGCCAGCTCACCATTGGTGGGGGACCAAGAGACCCAGTACTTC
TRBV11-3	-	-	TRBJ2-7	CASSLDAGTLIYEQYF	TGTGCCAGCAGCTTGGACGCCGGGACCTTAATATACGAGCAGTACTTC
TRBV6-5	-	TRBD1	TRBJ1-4	CASNGQVEEKLFF	TGTGCCAGCAATGGACAGGTGGAGGAAAAACTGTTTTTT
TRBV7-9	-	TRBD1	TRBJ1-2	CASRDQRQGANYGYTF	TGTGCCAGCCGAGACCAGAGACAGGGGGCTAACTATGGCTACACCTTC
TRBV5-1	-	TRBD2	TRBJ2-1	CASSWTSGTYNEQFF	TGCGCCAGCAGCTGGACTAGCGGTACCTACAATGAGCAGTTCTTC
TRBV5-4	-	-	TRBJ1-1	CASSWGGPQRGNTEAFF	TGTGCCAGCAGCTGGGGGGGACCCCAAAGAGGGAACACTGAAGCTTTCTTT
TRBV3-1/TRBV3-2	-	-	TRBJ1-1	CASSQVSGVEAFF	TGTGCCAGCAGCCAAGTATCAGGAGTCGAAGCTTTCTTT
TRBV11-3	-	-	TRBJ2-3	CASSFTEGADTQYF	TGTGCCAGCAGCTTCACTGAGGGGGCAGATACGCAGTATTTT
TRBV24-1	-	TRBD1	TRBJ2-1	CATSAPVGQGYNEQFF	TGTGCCACCAGCGCTCCAGTGGGACAGGGATACAATGAGCAGTTCTTC
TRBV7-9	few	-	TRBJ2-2	CASSPTSGELFF	TGTGCCAGCAGCCCCACGTCCGGGGAGCTGTTTTTT
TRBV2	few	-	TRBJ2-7	CASSRSGTLSYEQYF	TGTGCCAGCAGTCGGTCCGGGACTCTGTCCTACGAGCAGTACTTC
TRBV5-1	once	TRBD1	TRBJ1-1	CASSSDRGLAFF	TGCGCCAGCAGTTCCGACAGGGGCTTAGCTTTCTTT
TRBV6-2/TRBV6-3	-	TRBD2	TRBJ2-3	CASSYTTSEDTQYF	TGTGCCAGCAGTTACACGACTAGCGAAGATACGCAGTATTTT
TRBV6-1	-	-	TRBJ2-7	CASSDHLWRDGFYEQYF	TGTGCCAGCAGTGATCATCTCTGGAGGGATGGATTCTACGAGCAGTACTTC
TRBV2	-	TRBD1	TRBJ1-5	CASSRHGQGANGNQPQHF	TGTGCCAGCAGCCGCCATGGACAGGGGGCAAATGGAAATCAGCCCCAGCATTTT
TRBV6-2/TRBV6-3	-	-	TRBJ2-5	CASSSRGETQYF	TGTGCCAGCAGTTCTCGGGGAGAGACCCAGTACTTC
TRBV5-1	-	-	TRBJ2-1	CASGEAANNEQFF	TGCGCCAGCGGAGAGGCCGCTAACAATGAGCAGTTCTTC
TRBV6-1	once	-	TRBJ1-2	CASSLDPNYGYTF	TGTGCCAGCAGTTTGGACCCAAACTATGGCTACACCTTC
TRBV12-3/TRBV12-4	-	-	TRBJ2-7	CASSLGYEQYF	TGTGCCAGCAGTTTGGGCTACGAGCAGTACTTC
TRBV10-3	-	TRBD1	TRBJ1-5	CAISDRKGAGNQPQHF	TGTGCCATCAGTGACCGTAAGGGGGCCGGCAATCAGCCCCAGCATTTT